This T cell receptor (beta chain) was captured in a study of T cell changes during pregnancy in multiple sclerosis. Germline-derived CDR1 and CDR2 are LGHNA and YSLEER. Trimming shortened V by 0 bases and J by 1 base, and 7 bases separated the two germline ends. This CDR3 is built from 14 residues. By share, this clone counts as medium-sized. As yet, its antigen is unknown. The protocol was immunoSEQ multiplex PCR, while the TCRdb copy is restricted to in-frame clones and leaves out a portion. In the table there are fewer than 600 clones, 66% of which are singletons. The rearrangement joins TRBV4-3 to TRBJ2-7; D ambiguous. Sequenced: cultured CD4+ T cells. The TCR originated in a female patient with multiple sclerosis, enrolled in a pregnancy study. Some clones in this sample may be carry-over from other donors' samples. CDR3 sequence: CASSQETPSYEQYF. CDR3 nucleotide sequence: TGCGCCAGCAGCCAAGAAACTCCGTCCTACGAGCAGTACTTC.